This entry lists 32 T cell receptor beta chains sequenced from one sample in a study of blood T cells in healthy people across ages. Primed by a sample-barcoded 5' primer and a J-beta primer mix, a second PCR proceeded for 7 to 11 cycles. TCRdb recomputed calls from the 5' RACE reads with MiXCR, one row per CDR3 protein. The sample yields hundreds of thousands of distinct CDR3 sequences, about 48% seen once. The sequencing sample was made of blood. The receptors stem from a man aged 30 to 45 in good health.

The CDR3 DNA is TGTGCCTGGAGTAGGGGAGGGGAAAAACTGTTTTTT. Its protein is CAWSRGGEKLFF. The gene calls are TRBV30 and TRBJ1-4; D possibly corresponds to TRBD1 (5 bases). The CDR3 extends over 12 amino acids. V was clipped by 2 bases and J by 8 bases, with 9 bases between them. Germline CDR1 and CDR2: GTSNPN and SVGIG (reference sequence).

Here the CDR3 DNA reads TGTGCCAGCAACGACGGACTAGCGGGGAGAGAGACCCAGTACTTC. It is translated as CASNDGLAGRETQYF. The chain is built from TRBV27 and TRBJ2-5; TRBD2 aligns across 12 bases. CDR3 length: 15 amino acids. The ends lost 7 bases at V and 4 bases at J; junction bases unmatched: 7. Germline-derived CDR1 and CDR2 are MNHEY and SMNVEV (reference sequence).

In its sample, this clonotype was seen a few times. The junction departs from the called germline gene at one end, perhaps through a read error. J is TRBJ2-7 and V is TRBV11-2; 9 bases fit TRBD1. The CDR3 is 13 residues long. Germline CDR1 is SGHAT and CDR2 is FQNNGV. DNA of the CDR3: TGTTCCAGCAGCACGACAGGGGGCTACGAGCAGTACTTC. Translating gives CSSSTTGGYEQYF.

The J gene is TRBJ2-7, the V gene TRBV5-1; tentatively, D is TRBD2 (7 bases). Deletions cut 4 bases from V and 5 bases from J, with 16 bases between. Germline V CDR1 and CDR2: SGHRS, YFSETQ. CDR3 length equals 14 residues. The CDR3 here is CASSSGTLKNEQYF. The CDR3 nucleotides read TGCGCCAGCAGCAGCGGGACACTCAAAAACGAGCAGTACTTC.

Concerning this clonotype: Just one base apart from a much larger clone, this may be a read error. The V and J genes are TRBV12-3 or TRBV12-4 and TRBJ2-1; perhaps D is TRBD1 or TRBD2 (5 bases each). The CDR3 runs 14 residues. The DNA of the CDR3 is TGTGCCAGCAGAAGGGACGTCGGGTACATTGAGCAGTTCTTC. Translation: CASRRDVGYIEQFF.

The J gene is TRBJ2-7, the V gene TRBV6-2 or TRBV6-3; tentative D call: TRBD1 (5 bases). The CDR3 has 13 amino acids. Deletions cut 7 bases from V and 4 bases from J, with 14 bases between. CDR1 and CDR2 (germline): MNHEY, SVGEGT. CDR3 in amino acids: CASTLGPSYEQYF. CDR3 sequence (DNA): TGTGCCAGCACTCTGGGGCCCTCATACGAGCAGTACTTC.

The rearrangement joins TRBV15 to TRBJ1-4, with a possible D match to TRBD1 (6 bases). With 2 bases removed from V and 8 bases from J, the gap between germline ends came to 15 bases. Germline CDR1 is LNHNV and CDR2 is YYDKDF (reference sequence). The CDR3 totals 15 residues. The DNA of the CDR3 is TGTGCCACCAGCAGAACGCGGGGGGCGGGAGAAAAACTGTTTTTT. Protein sequence: CATSRTRGAGEKLFF.

As regards this clonotype: The DNA is omitted, as the CDR3 cannot be located on it reliably, and the CDR3 follows TCRdb's listing. V and J are TRBV29-1 and TRBJ2-4; the table gives TRBD2 as D, unverified against the DNA. Germline values: CDR1 SQVTM, CDR2 ANQGSEA. The CDR3 totals 14 residues, both ends included. The CDR3 region is CSVGQGTSSGIRYF.

The CDR3 nucleotides read TGTGCCAGCAGCGTAGCTGTTAATCATGGGGCCGGTGAAGCTTTCTTT. Translation gives CASSVAVNHGAGEAFF. This rearrangement joins TRBV9 to TRBJ1-1, with a possible D match to TRBD1 (5 bases). V lost 0 bases and J 7 bases, leaving 19 bases between the germline ends. The germline CDR1 and CDR2 sequences are SGDLS and YYNGEE. The CDR3 consists of 16 residues.

For this clonotype: Given a much more abundant clone one base away, this may be a read error. The chain links TRBV7-8 to TRBJ1-6, with D possibly TRBD1 on 5 matching bases. The germline gives CDR1 SGHVS, CDR2 FQNEAQ. The CDR3 totals 14 residues. In nucleotides, the CDR3 is TGTGTCAGCAGTCGTGACAGAGGGAATTCACCCCTCCACTTT. Translation: CVSSRDRGNSPLHF. Drawing the rest from reference TRBV7-8 and TRBJ1-6, the complete variable domain is GAGVSQSPRYKVAKRGQDVALRCDPISGHVSLFWYQQALGQGPEFLTYFQNEAQLDKSGLPSDRFFAERPEGSVSTLKIQRTQQEDSAVYLCVSSRDRGNSPLHFGNGTRLTVT.

This sequence joins TRBV3-1 and TRBJ2-5; D is unresolved. V lost 0 bases and J 6 bases, leaving 8 bases between the germline ends. The CDR3 has 13 amino acids. Germline V lookup: CDR1 LGHDT, CDR2 YNNKEL (reference sequence). CDR3 nucleotide sequence: TGTGCCAGCAGCCAAGACCTCGTTCAGACCCAGTACTTC. This sequence encodes CASSQDLVQTQYF.

This chain joins TRBV20-1 and TRBJ1-2, with no clear D. Germline CDR1 DFQATT, CDR2 SNEGSKA (reference sequence). This CDR3 contains 15 residues. Trimming shortened V by 1 base and J by 5 bases, and 17 bases separated the two germline ends. Written as DNA, the CDR3 is TGCAGTGCTAGAGGGGCAGCCCAAACGGGGTATGGCTACACCTTC. Its protein product is CSARGAAQTGYGYTF.

The chain recombines TRBV5-1 with TRBJ2-1, with 13 bases aligning to TRBD2. The DNA matches TRBJ2-7 better at its end, which makes the J call doubtful. This CDR3 contains 19 residues. The V gene's germline CDR1 is SGHRS and CDR2 YFSETQ. CDR3 residues: CASNSGTSGNRRSYNEQYF. The DNA for the CDR3 is TGCGCCTCGAACTCAGGGACTAGCGGGAATCGCCGCTCCTACAATGAGCAGTACTTC.

The chain recombines TRBV20-1 with TRBJ1-5; tentative D call: TRBD1 (6 bases). V lost 6 bases to trimming and J lost 7 bases, with 13 bases between them. This CDR3 is 12 amino acids long. Germline CDR1 is DFQATT and CDR2 is SNEGSKA (reference sequence). CDR3 loop: CSAKQGLQPQHF. For the CDR3, the DNA is TGCAGTGCCAAACAGGGTCTCCAGCCCCAGCATTTT.

In this sample, this clonotype turned up many times. V is TRBV2 and J is TRBJ2-7; TRBD1 matches at 9 bases. V gave up 6 bases and J gave up 4 bases; unmatched junction bases: 7. The CDR3 extends over 14 amino acids. Germline CDR1 SNHLY, CDR2 FYNNEI. CDR3 region: CASREGQGLYEQYF. In nucleotides, the CDR3 is TGTGCCAGCAGGGAGGGACAGGGATTATACGAGCAGTACTTC.

This clonotype occurred a few times. The CDR3 sequence: CSVEGTSGGANSYNEQYF. The CDR3 nucleotides read TGCAGCGTTGAGGGGACTAGCGGGGGGGCCAACTCCTACAATGAGCAGTACTTC. J is TRBJ2-7 and V is TRBV29-1; TRBD2 matches 16 bases. The trim removed 3 bases at V and 7 bases at J, leaving 15 bases unmatched. Germline CDR1 SQVTM, CDR2 ANQGSEA. The CDR3 runs to 18 residues.

As concerns this clonotype: A much larger clonotype is one base distant, so this may be a read error. The chain's CDR3 is CASSVDLITYEQYF. CDR3 sequence (DNA): TGTGCCAGCAGTGTAGACCTGATAACCTACGAGCAGTACTTC. The chain links TRBV12-3 or TRBV12-4 to TRBJ2-7; D remains ambiguous. The length of the CDR3 is 14 residues. The V end lost 5 bases, the J end lost 2 bases, and 13 bases lay between the germline ends.

The chain combines TRBV5-1 with TRBJ2-1; TRBD2 matches at 12 bases. J was trimmed by 10 bases and V by 4 bases; bases with no gene match: 12. The CDR3 runs to 16 residues. CDR1 and CDR2 from the germline V gene are SGHRS and YFSETQ. CDR3 in amino acids: CASSRTGTSGQGEQFF. In DNA, the CDR3 is TGCGCCAGCAGCAGGACCGGGACTAGCGGGCAGGGAGAGCAGTTCTTC.

This clonotype was counted a few times. The rearrangement uses TRBV11-2 and TRBJ2-1; TRBD2 agrees at 7 bases. V gave up 5 bases and J gave up 4 bases; unmatched junction bases: 8. This CDR3 comprises 15 residues. CDR1 and CDR2 (germline): SGHAT, FQNNGV. CDR3 protein: CASSNIRDYYNEQFF. The CDR3 DNA reads TGTGCCAGCAGCAACATCCGGGACTATTACAATGAGCAGTTCTTC.

The chain joins TRBV3-1 to TRBJ2-1; no clear D. The CDR3 contains 12 residues. V was clipped by 2 bases and J by 9 bases, with 8 bases between them. The germline CDR1 and CDR2 sequences are LGHDT and YNNKEL (reference sequence). CDR3 loop: CASSQQRGEQFF. The DNA for the CDR3 is TGTGCCAGCAGCCAACAGCGTGGTGAGCAGTTCTTC.

V usage is TRBV2 and J usage is TRBJ2-1; 7 bases are shared with TRBD2. This CDR3 comprises 16 residues. V gave up 7 bases and J gave up 0 bases; unmatched junction bases: 9. Germline lookup yields CDR1 SNHLY and CDR2 FYNNEI. The CDR3 here is CASTVLAVSSYNEQFF. CDR3 DNA: TGTGCCAGCACCGTCCTAGCGGTGAGCTCCTACAATGAGCAGTTCTTC. The variable domain in full, completed from reference TRBV2 and TRBJ2-1, reads EPEVTQTPSHQVTQMGQEVILRCVPISNHLYFYWYRQILGQKVEFLVSFYNNEISEKSEIFDDQFSVERPDGSNFTLKIRSTKLEDSAMYFCASTVLAVSSYNEQFFGPGTRLTVL.

This chain joins TRBV5-1 and TRBJ1-1; 8 positions agree with TRBD1. CDR3 length: 14 residues. The J segment lost 5 bases and the V segment lost 4 bases, leaving 7 bases of the junction unmatched. CDR1 is SGHRS, CDR2 YFSETQ, per germline. The CDR3 coding sequence is TGCGCCAGCAGCCAACAGGGGGTTGGAACTGAAGCTTTCTTT. Its protein product is CASSQQGVGTEAFF. Filled out from reference TRBV5-1 and TRBJ1-1, the complete variable domain reads KAGVTQTPRYLIKTRGQQVTLSCSPISGHRSVSWYQQTPGQGLQFLFEYFSETQRNKGNFPGRFSGRQFSNSRSEMNVSTLELGDSALYLCASSQQGVGTEAFFGQGTRLTVV.

This chain joins TRBV9 and TRBJ1-6; TRBD1 is a possible D gene (5 bases). Trimming removed 0 bases at V and 0 bases at J, with 10 bases between. The CDR3 is made up of 17 amino acids. CDR1 and CDR2 from the germline V gene are SGDLS and YYNGEE. The DNA for the CDR3 is TGTGCCAGCAGCGTAGGAGGGGACCCCTCCTATAATTCACCCCTCCACTTT. Its translation is CASSVGGDPSYNSPLHF.

This clonotype appeared a few times. The chain is built from TRBV5-1 and TRBJ2-2, with 10 bases fitting TRBD2. The CDR3 totals 15 residues. Trimming removed 2 bases from V and 7 bases from J; junction bases left unmatched: 5. CDR1 is SGHRS, CDR2 YFSETQ, per germline. CDR3 in amino acids: CASSFSSGGNGELFF. CDR3 bases: TGCGCCAGCAGCTTCTCTAGCGGGGGAAACGGGGAGCTGTTTTTT. The whole variable domain, filled in from reference TRBV5-1 and TRBJ2-2, reads KAGVTQTPRYLIKTRGQQVTLSCSPISGHRSVSWYQQTPGQGLQFLFEYFSETQRNKGNFPGRFSGRQFSNSRSEMNVSTLELGDSALYLCASSFSSGGNGELFFGEGSRLTVL.

J is TRBJ2-5 and V is TRBV4-2; D unresolved. This CDR3 has 13 residues. Trimming pared 5 bases from V and 5 bases from J, leaving 12 bases between. Per the germline V gene, CDR1 is LGHNA and CDR2 is YNFKEQ. This CDR3 is CASSGTQEETQYF. The CDR3 DNA sequence: TGTGCCAGCAGCGGTACTCAGGAGGAGACCCAGTACTTC.

This clonotype has just a few counts. The chain employs TRBV18 and TRBJ2-4; possibly TRBD2 for D (5 bases). The J call could be wrong; TRBJ2-7 is a better fit for the DNA end. Germline lookup yields CDR1 KGHSH and CDR2 LQKENI. This CDR3 is built from 15 residues. Here the CDR3 DNA reads TGTGCCAGCTCATCCACAGTTGTTCGGGGCTACGAGCAGTACTTC. It is translated as CASSSTVVRGYEQYF.

The chain recombines TRBV13 with TRBJ2-5; 7 bases line up with TRBD1. The CDR3 loop spans 15 amino acids. V was pared by 4 bases and J by 4 bases, with 9 bases of the junction left unmatched. Germline assignment: CDR1 PRHDT and CDR2 FYEKMQ (reference sequence). The CDR3 sequence is CASSSDRDTLETQYF. In DNA form, the CDR3 reads TGTGCCAGCAGCTCCGACAGGGATACTTTAGAGACCCAGTACTTC.

This clonotype was found a few times. Here the CDR3 reads CGAGGQSNEQFF. The DNA of the CDR3 is TGTGGGGCAGGGGGGCAGAGCAATGAGCAGTTCTTC. The gene calls are TRBV25-1 and TRBJ2-1; TRBD1 might be the D (7 bases). This CDR3 spans 12 amino acids. CDR1 and CDR2 (germline): MGHDK, SYGVNS.

The chain has TRBV27 and TRBJ1-2; TRBD1 aligns across 7 bases. This CDR3 spans 16 amino acids. With 3 bases clipped from V and 2 bases from J, the junction kept 9 bases outside the gene matches. Germline V gene lookup returns CDR1 MNHEY and CDR2 SMNVEV (reference sequence). The CDR3 region has the DNA TGTGCCAGCAGTTTCAGTCCGGGACAGCCGAACTATGGCTACACCTTC. It translates to CASSFSPGQPNYGYTF.

The chain combines TRBV5-1 with TRBJ2-3, with TRBD2 matching over 9 bases. The V gene's germline CDR1 is SGHRS and CDR2 YFSETQ. The CDR3 runs 17 residues. The junction had 10 bases not matched to a gene; V was cut back by 4 bases and J by 1 base. DNA for the CDR3: TGCGCCAGCAGCCCCCAAGGAGTAGCGGGGGGCACAGATACGCAGTATTTT. Encoded protein: CASSPQGVAGGTDTQYF.

The J gene is TRBJ1-5, the V gene TRBV5-6; maybe TRBD1 (5 bases). V was clipped by 2 bases and J by 6 bases, with 9 bases between them. The CDR3 sequence is 13 residues long. CDR1 and CDR2 (germline): SGHDT, YYEEEE. The CDR3 is CASSFRGGQPQHF. CDR3 sequence (DNA): TGTGCCAGCAGCTTTAGGGGTGGTCAGCCCCAGCATTTT. The full variable domain, with the rest looked up from reference TRBV5-6 and TRBJ1-5, is DAGVTQSPTHLIKTRGQQVTLRCSPKSGHDTVSWYQQALGQGPQFIFQYYEEEERQRGNFPDRFSGHQFPNYSSELNVNALLLGDSALYLCASSFRGGQPQHFGDGTRLSIL.

This clonotype has more than one count but fewer than ten. The rearrangement joins TRBV4-3 to TRBJ1-2; D call uncertain. CDR1 is LGHNA, CDR2 YSLEER, per germline. V dropped 1 base and J dropped 4 bases, with 7 bases sitting between them. CDR3 length equals 13 residues. This chain's CDR3 is CASSQGGLYGYTF. DNA of the CDR3: TGCGCCAGCAGCCAAGGCGGCCTCTATGGCTACACCTTC.